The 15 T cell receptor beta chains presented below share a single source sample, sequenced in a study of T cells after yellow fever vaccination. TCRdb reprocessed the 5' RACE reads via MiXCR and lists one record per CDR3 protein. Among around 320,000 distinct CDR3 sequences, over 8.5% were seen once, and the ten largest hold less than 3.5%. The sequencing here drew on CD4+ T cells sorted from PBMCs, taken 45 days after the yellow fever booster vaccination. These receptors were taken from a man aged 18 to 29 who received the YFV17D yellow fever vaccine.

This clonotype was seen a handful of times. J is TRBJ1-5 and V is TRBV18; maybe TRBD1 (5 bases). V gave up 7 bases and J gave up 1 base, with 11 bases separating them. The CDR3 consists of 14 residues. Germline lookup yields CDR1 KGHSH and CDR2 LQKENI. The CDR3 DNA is TGTGCCAGCTGGGGGGGACGGAGCAATCAGCCCCAGCATTTT. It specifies CASWGGRSNQPQHF.

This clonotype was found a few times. The CDR3 DNA sequence: TGTGCCAGCAGCTGGGCTGGGGCCTATGGCTACACCTTC. It specifies CASSWAGAYGYTF. The chain couples TRBV7-9 to TRBJ1-2, with a tentative D call TRBD1 (5 bases). This CDR3 is built from 13 residues. V lost 4 bases and J 4 bases, leaving 10 bases between the germline ends. The V gene's germline CDR1 is SEHNR and CDR2 FQNEAQ (reference sequence).

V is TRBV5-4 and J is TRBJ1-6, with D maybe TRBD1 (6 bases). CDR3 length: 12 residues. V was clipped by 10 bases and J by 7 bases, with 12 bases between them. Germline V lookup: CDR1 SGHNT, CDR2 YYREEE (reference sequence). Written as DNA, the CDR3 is TGTGCCGTTGGGACATGGAATTCACCCCTCCACTTT. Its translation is CAVGTWNSPLHF. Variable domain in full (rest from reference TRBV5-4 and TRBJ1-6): ETGVTQSPTHLIKTRGQQVTLRCSSQSGHNTVSWYQQALGQGPQFIFQYYREEENGRGNFPPRFSGLQFPNYSSELNVNALELDDSALYLCAVGTWNSPLHFGNGTRLTVT.

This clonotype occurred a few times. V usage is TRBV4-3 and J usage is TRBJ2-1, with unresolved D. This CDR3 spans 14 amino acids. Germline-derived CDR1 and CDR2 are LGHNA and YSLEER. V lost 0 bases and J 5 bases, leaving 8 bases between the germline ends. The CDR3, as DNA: TGCGCCAGCAGCCAAGAAGGAAGGGACAATGAGCAGTTCTTC. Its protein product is CASSQEGRDNEQFF.

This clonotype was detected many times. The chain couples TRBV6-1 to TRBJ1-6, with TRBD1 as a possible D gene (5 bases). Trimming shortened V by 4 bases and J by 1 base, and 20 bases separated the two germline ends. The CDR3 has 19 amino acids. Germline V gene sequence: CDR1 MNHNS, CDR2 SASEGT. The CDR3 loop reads CASSGPAGRIRSYNSPLHF. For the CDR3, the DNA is TGTGCCAGCAGTGGACCGGCGGGGCGAATAAGATCCTATAATTCACCCCTCCACTTT.

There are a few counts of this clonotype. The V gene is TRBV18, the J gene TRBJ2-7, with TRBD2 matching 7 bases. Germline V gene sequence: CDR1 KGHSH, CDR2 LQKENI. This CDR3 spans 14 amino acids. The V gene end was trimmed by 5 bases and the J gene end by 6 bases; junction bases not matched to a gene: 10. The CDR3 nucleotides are TGTGCCAGCTCAGAGGGACTGGGCGGGGGCGAGCAGTACTTC. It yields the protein CASSEGLGGGEQYF.

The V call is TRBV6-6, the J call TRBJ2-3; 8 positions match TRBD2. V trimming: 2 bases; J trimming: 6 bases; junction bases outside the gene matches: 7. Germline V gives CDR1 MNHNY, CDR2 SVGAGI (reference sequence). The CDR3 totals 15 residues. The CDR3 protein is CASSYPRGGADTQYF. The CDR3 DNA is TGTGCCAGCAGTTACCCCCGGGGGGGAGCGGATACGCAGTATTTT.

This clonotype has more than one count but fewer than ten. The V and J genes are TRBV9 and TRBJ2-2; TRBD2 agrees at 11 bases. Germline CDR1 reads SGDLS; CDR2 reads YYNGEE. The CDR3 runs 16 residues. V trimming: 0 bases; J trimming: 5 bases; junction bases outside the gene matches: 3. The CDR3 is CASSVGLAGGTGELFF. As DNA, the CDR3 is TGTGCCAGCAGCGTAGGCCTAGCGGGGGGTACCGGGGAGCTGTTTTTT.

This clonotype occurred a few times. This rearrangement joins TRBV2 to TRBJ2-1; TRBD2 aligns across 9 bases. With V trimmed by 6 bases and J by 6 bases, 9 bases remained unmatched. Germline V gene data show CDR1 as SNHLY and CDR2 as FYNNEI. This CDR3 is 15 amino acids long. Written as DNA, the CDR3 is TGTGCCAGCAGCCTACAGCGGGGGGTGTCCAATGAGCAGTTCTTC. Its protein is CASSLQRGVSNEQFF.

CDR3 in amino acids: CASARANYGYTF. The CDR3 DNA is TGTGCCAGCGCAAGGGCCAACTATGGCTACACCTTC. V usage is TRBV7-2 and J usage is TRBJ1-2; no clear D gene. The V and J ends lost 8 bases and 2 bases respectively, with 9 bases between them. The germline CDR1 and CDR2 sequences are SGHTA and FQGNSA. The CDR3 is 12 amino acids. The whole variable domain, filled in from reference TRBV7-2 and TRBJ1-2, reads GAGVSQSPSNKVTEKGKDVELRCDPISGHTALYWYRQSLGQGLEFLIYFQGNSAPDKSGLPSDRFSAERTGGSVSTLTIQRTQQEDSAVYLCASARANYGYTFGSGTRLTVV.

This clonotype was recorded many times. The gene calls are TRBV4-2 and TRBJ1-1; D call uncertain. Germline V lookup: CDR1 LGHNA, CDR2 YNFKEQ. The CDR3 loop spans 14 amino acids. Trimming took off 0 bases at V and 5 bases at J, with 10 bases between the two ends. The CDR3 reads CASSQDAGRTEAFF. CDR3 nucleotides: TGTGCCAGCAGCCAAGATGCCGGGAGAACTGAAGCTTTCTTT.

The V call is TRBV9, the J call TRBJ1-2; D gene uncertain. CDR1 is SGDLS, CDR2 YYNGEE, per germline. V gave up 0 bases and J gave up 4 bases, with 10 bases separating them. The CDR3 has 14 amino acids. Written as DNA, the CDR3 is TGTGCCAGCAGCGTAGATCCGGAGGGCTATGGCTACACCTTC. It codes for CASSVDPEGYGYTF.

The CDR3 DNA is TGCAGTGCTTACGACAGGGGGCTCGGTGAGCAGTTCTTC. It codes for CSAYDRGLGEQFF. The rearrangement uses TRBV20-1 and TRBJ2-1, with 10 bases lining up with TRBD1. Per germline, CDR1 DFQATT and CDR2 SNEGSKA (reference sequence). V was clipped by 5 bases and J by 9 bases; unmatched bases: 7. This CDR3 is built from 13 residues.

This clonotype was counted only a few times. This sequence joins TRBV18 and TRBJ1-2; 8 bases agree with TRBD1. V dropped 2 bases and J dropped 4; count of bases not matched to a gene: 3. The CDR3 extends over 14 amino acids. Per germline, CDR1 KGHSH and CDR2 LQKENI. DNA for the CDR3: TGTGCCAGCTCACCAGGGACAGGAATCTATGGCTACACCTTC. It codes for CASSPGTGIYGYTF.

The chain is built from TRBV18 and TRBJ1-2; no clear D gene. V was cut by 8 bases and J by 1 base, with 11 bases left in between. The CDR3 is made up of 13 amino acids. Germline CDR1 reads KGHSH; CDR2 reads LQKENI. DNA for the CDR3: TGTGCCAGCCTCCCGGACGTTAACTATGGCTACACCTTC. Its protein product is CASLPDVNYGYTF.